This section outlines one T cell receptor beta chain sequence together with its context. This sample is drawn from a study of blood T cell repertoires in COVID-19. Study-level information: Material from acute and convalescent COVID-19 was sourced from the United States, Italy and Spain. T cells, B-cell-depleted T cells, or PBMCs provided the cDNA or gDNA that served as material.

Clones were read by immunoSEQ multiplex PCR, and TCRdb kept only the in-frame ones, dropping some. This table has about 400,000 clones, 88% appearing once. The germline CDR1 and CDR2 sequences are GTSNPN and SVGIG (reference sequence). The CDR3 loop spans 13 amino acids. V was trimmed by 5 bases and J by 7 bases, leaving 15 bases between them. Participants came from about two dozen US areas, aged roughly 18 to 89 years. Assignment of participants to cohorts was predicated upon participant-reported clinical history. The source of this sequence is a woman in her thirties or forties with acute COVID-19. The chain recombines TRBV30 with TRBJ1-5; maybe TRBD1 (5 bases). Material: PBMCs or T cells enriched from blood (not recorded which). The CDR3 is CAWSAGHGQPQHF. The CDR3 DNA follows: TGTGCCTGGTCCGCGGGGCACGGCCAGCCCCAGCATTTT.